This TCR beta chain was identified in a study of response to subunit inactivated influenza vaccine. This clonotype was counted a few times. Using its own MiXCR run on the RT-PCR reads, TCRdb lists one record per CDR3 protein. In the table there are around 480,000 distinct CDR3 sequences, roughly 9.8% of which are singletons. From germline, CDR1 is SGHTA and CDR2 FQGNSA. V was trimmed by 5 bases and J by 5 bases, leaving 13 bases between them. This CDR3 region has 13 residues. The sequenced sample was PBMCs from blood, obtained roughly 45 days after vaccination. This rearrangement joins TRBV7-2 to TRBJ2-7; D not resolved. This receptor was identified in a man in his forties or fifties who received an inactivated influenza vaccine. CDR3 nucleotide sequence: TGTGCCAGCAGCCTAGGGTCCGGTAACGAGCAGTACTTC. It is translated as CASSLGSGNEQYF. The full variable domain, in which reference TRBV7-2 and TRBJ2-7 provide the parts outside the CDR3, is GAGVSQSPSNKVTEKGKDVELRCDPISGHTALYWYRQSLGQGLEFLIYFQGNSAPDKSGLPSDRFSAERTGGSVSTLTIQRTQQEDSAVYLCASSLGSGNEQYFGPGTRLTVT.